One sample yielded the 20 T cell receptor beta chains listed below, sequenced in a study of blood T cells in healthy people across ages. A sample-barcoded 5' primer and a J-beta primer mix were used in a second PCR of about 7 to 12 cycles. TCRdb re-called the 5' RACE reads with MiXCR, one entry per CDR3 protein. The sample includes 1.5 million to 2 million distinct CDR3 sequences, 28% seen only once; the top ten take less than 9.5%. Input material: blood. The origin of the receptors is a woman aged 25 to 39 in good health.

For the CDR3, the DNA is TGCGCCAGCAGCTTGGCCGACAGGGGGGAAGCTTTCTTT. This encodes CASSLADRGEAFF. The rearrangement uses TRBV5-1 and TRBJ1-1, with 9 bases matching TRBD1. The CDR3 sequence is 13 residues long. Germline CDR1 is SGHRS and CDR2 is YFSETQ. J lost 8 bases, V lost 0 bases, and 2 bases had no gene match.

The chain joins TRBV5-1 to TRBJ2-4, with D possibly being TRBD2 (5 bases). V lost 4 bases and J lost 2, with 16 bases in between. CDR3 length: 16 amino acids. Germline V CDR1 and CDR2: SGHRS, YFSETQ. The CDR3 DNA follows: TGCGCCAGCAGCCCTAGCTTGCTGAGGACCAAAAACATTCAGTACTTC. Translation: CASSPSLLRTKNIQYF. Full variable domain (rest looked up from reference TRBV5-1 and TRBJ2-4): KAGVTQTPRYLIKTRGQQVTLSCSPISGHRSVSWYQQTPGQGLQFLFEYFSETQRNKGNFPGRFSGRQFSNSRSEMNVSTLELGDSALYLCASSPSLLRTKNIQYFGAGTRLSVL.

In DNA, the CDR3 is TGTGCCAGCAGCCTGAGCGACCCCGTGGGGACTGAAGCTTTCTTT. It encodes CASSLSDPVGTEAFF. The genes are TRBV11-1 and TRBJ1-1; no definite D call. V shed 5 bases and J shed 5 bases, with 18 bases lying between them. Germline V gene data show CDR1 as SGHAT and CDR2 as FQDESV (reference sequence). The CDR3 is 15 amino acids.

For this clonotype: This CDR3 fails to terminate in the conserved phenylalanine or tryptophan, so it likely reflects a read error. The V and J genes are TRBV6-2 or TRBV6-3 and TRBJ2-1; TRBD2 is a possible D gene (5 bases). CDR1 and CDR2 from the germline V gene are MNHEY and SVGEGT. The CDR3 runs to 15 residues. The germline V and J ends were trimmed by 6 bases and 7 bases, with 19 bases remaining between them. DNA for the CDR3: TGTGCCAGCAGGGTGGACTCCGCCTACAATAATGAGCAGTTCGTC. Translated, it gives CASRVDSAYNNEQFV.

The chain uses TRBV18 and TRBJ2-5, with TRBD1 identical over 7 bases. This CDR3 contains 15 residues. V was pared by 3 bases and J by 5 bases, with 9 bases of the junction left unmatched. CDR1 is KGHSH and CDR2 is LQKENI in the germline V gene. The chain's CDR3 is CASSPPTGRRETQYF. CDR3 nucleotides: TGTGCCAGCTCACCCCCGACAGGGCGTCGGGAGACCCAGTACTTC.

This clonotype was counted a few times. The chain uses TRBV12-3 or TRBV12-4 and TRBJ1-1; D uncertain. The length of the CDR3 is 13 residues. With 6 bases removed from V and 6 bases from J, the gap between germline ends came to 14 bases. CDR3 in DNA: TGTGCCAGCAGCCAAACCGACACCTCTGAAGCTTTCTTT. Its protein is CASSQTDTSEAFF.

This clonotype turned up a few times. The rearrangement links TRBV7-2 to TRBJ2-6; D perhaps matches TRBD2 (5 bases). The CDR3 runs to 17 residues. V lost 5 bases and J lost 0, with 14 bases in between. Germline lookup yields CDR1 SGHTA and CDR2 FQGNSA. The CDR3 loop is CASSASGWRSGANVLTF. DNA for the CDR3: TGTGCCAGCAGCGCGTCGGGGTGGCGCTCTGGGGCCAACGTCCTGACTTTC.

A few counts support this clonotype. This sequence joins TRBV5-5 and TRBJ1-1; 8 bases align to TRBD1. With V trimmed by 0 bases and J by 1 base, 2 bases remained unmatched. In germline, CDR1 is SGHKS, CDR2 YYEKEE (reference sequence). CDR3 size: 15 residues. This CDR3 reads CASSLEQGENTEAFF. CDR3 nucleotide sequence: TGTGCCAGCAGCTTGGAACAGGGGGAGAACACTGAAGCTTTCTTT.

The CDR3: CATMGTYTGELFF. In DNA form, the CDR3 reads TGTGCCACCATGGGCACCTACACCGGGGAGCTGTTTTTT. The gene calls are TRBV24-1 and TRBJ2-2, with D hard to call. The CDR3 spans 13 residues. V lost 8 bases to trimming and J lost 3 bases, with 9 bases between them. CDR1 and CDR2 from the germline V gene are KGHDR and SFDVKD.

This clonotype was found a few times. The V call is TRBV5-1, the J call TRBJ1-5; D gene uncertain. Germline V lookup: CDR1 SGHRS, CDR2 YFSETQ. The CDR3 sequence is 13 residues long. Trimming stripped 4 bases from V and 6 bases from J, with 11 bases between. The CDR3 nucleotides read TGCGCCAGCAGCAGGGAAGAAGGTCAGCCCCAGCATTTT. Translating it yields CASSREEGQPQHF.

The V call is TRBV12-5, the J call TRBJ2-7, with 7 positions matching TRBD1. The J call may be faulty, since TRBJ2-5 better matches the DNA end. The CDR3 is made up of 16 amino acids. Germline loops: CDR1 LGHNT, CDR2 FRNRAP. The CDR3 protein is CASGREQGTRGGTQYF. Here the CDR3 DNA reads TGTGCTAGTGGCCGCGAACAGGGGACGAGGGGTGGGACCCAGTACTTC.

CDR3 DNA sequence: TGTGCCAGCAGCCGAGGGAGGGCCTCTGGCTACACCTTC. Residues: CASSRGRASGYTF. The chain recombines TRBV6-5 with TRBJ1-2; D uncertain. The germline V gene has CDR1 MNHEY and CDR2 SVGAGI. The V end lost 6 bases, the J end lost 7 bases, and 15 bases lay between the germline ends. This CDR3 is 13 amino acids long.

This clonotype appeared many times. The rearrangement uses TRBV7-2 and TRBJ1-2, with TRBD1 identical over 7 bases. Germline loops: CDR1 SGHTA, CDR2 FQGNSA. This CDR3 contains 14 residues. The ends lost 6 bases at V and 1 base at J; junction bases unmatched: 5. The CDR3 DNA follows: TGTGCCAGCAGTCCGGGACAGCTTAACTATGGCTACACCTTC. Protein: CASSPGQLNYGYTF.

Comment on this clonotype: At one end the junction does not follow the germline gene, possibly because of a read error. The chain links TRBV7-9 to TRBJ1-5, with 7 bases identical to TRBD1. Germline assignment: CDR1 SEHNR and CDR2 FQNEAQ (reference sequence). The length of the CDR3 is 15 residues. The CDR3 DNA sequence: TGTGCCATCAGCTTAGGGCAGGGGGTAAATCAGCCCCAGCATTTT. This encodes CAISLGQGVNQPQHF.

This clonotype was seen ten or more times. The chain combines TRBV5-1 with TRBJ1-4; tentative D call: TRBD1 (5 bases). V was trimmed by 0 bases and J by 4 bases, leaving 10 bases between them. This CDR3 is 15 amino acids long. In germline, CDR1 is SGHRS, CDR2 YFSETQ. The CDR3 bases are TGCGCCAGCAGCTTGGGCTCGACAGTTAATGAAAAACTGTTTTTT. Translation gives CASSLGSTVNEKLFF.

Of note for this clonotype: A clone one base away is much larger, so this may be a read error. The DNA for the CDR3 is TGTGCCAGCAGACCAGCGGGGTATTACAATGAGCAGTTCTTC. Amino acid sequence: CASRPAGYYNEQFF. The chain uses TRBV27 and TRBJ2-1, with 7 positions matching TRBD2. The CDR3 runs 14 residues. Germline V CDR1 and CDR2: MNHEY, SMNVEV (reference sequence). The V gene end was trimmed by 6 bases and the J gene end by 4 bases; junction bases not matched to a gene: 6.

V is TRBV7-8 and J is TRBJ2-7; 10 bases line up with TRBD2. J gave up 4 bases and V 5 bases, and 11 bases lay outside the gene matches. Germline V lookup: CDR1 SGHVS, CDR2 FQNEAQ. The CDR3 spans 16 residues. Here the CDR3 DNA reads TGTGCCAGCAGCCCAGAAGCGGGAGGGGGGATATACGAGCAGTACTTC. It is translated as CASSPEAGGGIYEQYF.

The chain is built from TRBV20-1 and TRBJ2-3, with a tentative D call TRBD1 (5 bases). V was pared by 6 bases and J by 5 bases, with 9 bases between. The CDR3 totals 11 residues. The germline gives CDR1 DFQATT, CDR2 SNEGSKA (reference sequence). The CDR3 nucleotides are TGCAGTGCGGGGCCCGAAGATACGCAGTATTTT. It encodes CSAGPEDTQYF.

CDR3: CASSQESLAEQFF. CDR3 nucleotide sequence: TGTGCCAGCAGCCAAGAAAGCTTGGCCGAGCAGTTCTTC. The chain is built from TRBV4-2 and TRBJ2-1; D gene uncertain. The ends were cut back, 0 bases at V and 10 bases at J, with 10 bases in the middle. The CDR3 length is 13 residues. Germline-derived CDR1 and CDR2 are LGHNA and YNFKEQ.

This clonotype occurred many times. This chain links TRBV3-1 with TRBJ2-5; D may be TRBD2 (6 bases). The CDR3 covers 14 residues. CDR1 and CDR2 (germline): LGHDT, YNNKEL (reference sequence). V lost 4 bases and J 0 bases, leaving 9 bases between the germline ends. In DNA, the CDR3 is TGTGCCAGCAGCCGACTAGGGGACCAAGAGACCCAGTACTTC. Its translation: CASSRLGDQETQYF.